These 30 T cell receptor beta chains originate from one sample sequenced in a study of shared clonotypes between healthy human individuals. Sequenced by immunoSEQ multiplex PCR; TCRdb stores in-frame clones only, minus some. The sample lists about 340,000 clones; less than 75% were seen once. Sequenced: memory CD4+ T cells sorted from blood. This sample's subset: CD45RA-negative fraction. Every receptor here comes from a man younger than 45 in good health.

The V gene is TRBV7-9, the J gene TRBJ2-5; 8 bases are shared with TRBD2. The CDR3 extends over 13 amino acids. Germline V gene lookup returns CDR1 SEHNR and CDR2 FQNEAQ (reference sequence). Trimming cost V 8 bases and J 2 bases; bases outside gene matches: 4. CDR3 coding DNA: TGTGCCAGCTTACAGCGGGGGCAAGAGACCCAGTACTTC. Its protein is CASLQRGQETQYF.

This clone turned up a few times. The chain carries TRBV30 and TRBJ1-5; D remains ambiguous. The CDR3 has 14 residues. Trimming removed 0 bases from V and 9 bases from J, with 15 bases in between. Germline V gives CDR1 GTSNPN, CDR2 SVGIG (reference sequence). Here the CDR3 reads CAWSVSTGEGPQHF. In DNA, the CDR3 is TGTGCCTGGAGTGTTTCGACCGGAGAAGGGCCCCAGCATTTT.

The rearrangement uses TRBV19 and TRBJ2-5; 7 bases align to TRBD1. From germline, CDR1 is LNHDA and CDR2 SQIVND (reference sequence). V lost 7 bases, J lost 2 bases, and 13 bases stayed unmatched. CDR3 size: 16 residues. The CDR3 protein is CASTQGSYRGQETQYF. CDR3 sequence (DNA): TGTGCCAGTACCCAGGGGTCTTACAGGGGACAAGAGACCCAGTACTTC.

V and J are TRBV10-2 and TRBJ2-7; 12 bases line up with TRBD2. Unmatched junction bases numbered 4, after V lost 6 bases and J lost 4 bases. This CDR3 has 14 residues. The V gene's germline CDR1 is WSHSY and CDR2 SAAADI. The CDR3 coding sequence is TGCGCCAGCAGCTCAACTAGCGGGAGGTACGAGCAGTACTTC. Its translation: CASSSTSGRYEQYF.

The rearrangement uses TRBV29-1 and TRBJ2-3; 8 nucleotides align to TRBD2. There are 14 residues in the CDR3. The V segment lost 3 bases and the J segment 1 base; nucleotides outside the gene matches: 3. The germline V gene has CDR1 SQVTM and CDR2 ANQGSEA. The CDR3 sequence is CSVEGTRGTDTQYF. In DNA form, the CDR3 reads TGCAGCGTTGAGGGGACTAGAGGCACAGATACGCAGTATTTT.

In its sample, this clone was seen many times. The chain joins TRBV5-4 to TRBJ2-7; 7 positions agree with TRBD2. This CDR3 comprises 14 residues. Germline lookup yields CDR1 SGHNT and CDR2 YYREEE (reference sequence). V was clipped by 3 bases and J by 7 bases; unmatched bases: 10. In nucleotides, the CDR3 is TGTGCCAGCAGCTCGCCTTCGGGAGGAGGGGAGCAGTACTTC. It yields the protein CASSSPSGGGEQYF.

The chain links TRBV19 to TRBJ1-2; the match to TRBD1 covers 8 bases. CDR3 size: 14 residues. Germline CDR1 is LNHDA and CDR2 is SQIVND (reference sequence). The trim removed 4 bases at V and 2 bases at J, leaving 3 bases unmatched. The CDR3 is CASSSDRGNYGYTF. The CDR3 DNA is TGTGCCAGTAGTAGCGACAGGGGAAACTATGGCTACACCTTC. The whole variable domain, filled in from reference TRBV19 and TRBJ1-2, reads DGGITQSPKYLFRKEGQNVTLSCEQNLNHDAMYWYRQDPGQGLRLIYYSQIVNDFQKGDIAEGYSVSREKKESFPLTVTSAQKNPTAFYLCASSSDRGNYGYTFGSGTRLTVV.

The chain is built from TRBV5-5 and TRBJ2-3; D might be TRBD2 (5 bases). V shed 0 bases and J shed 5 bases, with 13 bases lying between them. The CDR3 loop spans 15 amino acids. Germline values: CDR1 SGHKS, CDR2 YYEKEE (reference sequence). The CDR3 spells CASSLAQRGGDTQYF. CDR3 nucleotides: TGTGCCAGCAGCTTGGCGCAGAGAGGAGGAGATACGCAGTATTTT.

DNA of the CDR3: TGTGCCAGCATGTTGACAGGGAGTGACACTGAAGCTTTCTTT. This encodes CASMLTGSDTEAFF. V usage is TRBV6-5 and J usage is TRBJ1-1; 7 nucleotides line up with TRBD1. The germline CDR1 and CDR2 sequences are MNHEY and SVGAGI. The J segment lost 3 bases and the V segment lost 7 bases, leaving 8 bases of the junction unmatched. There are 14 residues in the CDR3.

The chain carries TRBV5-4 and TRBJ2-7; tentatively, D is TRBD1 (5 bases). This CDR3 comprises 15 residues. Trimming removed 1 base at V and 4 bases at J, with 15 bases between. The germline V gene has CDR1 SGHNT and CDR2 YYREEE (reference sequence). As DNA, the CDR3 is TGTGCCAGCAGCTTGAGTGGTCAAGGGGTGTACGAGCAGTACTTC. Translated, it gives CASSLSGQGVYEQYF.

The rearrangement uses TRBV6-6 and TRBJ2-7, with D perhaps TRBD1 or TRBD2 (5 bases each). Deletions cut 2 bases from V and 11 bases from J, with 13 bases between. The length of the CDR3 is 12 residues. Germline-derived CDR1 and CDR2 are MNHNY and SVGAGI (reference sequence). In DNA, the CDR3 is TGTGCCAGCAGTTACGGGACCCTAGAAAAGTACTTC. Translating gives CASSYGTLEKYF.

V usage is TRBV19 and J usage is TRBJ2-1; D is ambiguous. This CDR3 is built from 12 residues. Trimming stripped 6 bases from V and 10 bases from J, with 13 bases between. Germline V gene data show CDR1 as LNHDA and CDR2 as SQIVND (reference sequence). In nucleotides, the CDR3 is TGTGCCAGTAGACTCCCGGGTGGGGAGCAGTTCTTC. Amino acid sequence: CASRLPGGEQFF.

The chain is built from TRBV30 and TRBJ1-1; TRBD1 might be the D (5 bases). The CDR3 contains 11 residues. Per the germline V gene, CDR1 is GTSNPN and CDR2 is SVGIG (reference sequence). This CDR3 reads CAGLKNTEAFF. The CDR3 region has the DNA TGTGCGGGGCTCAAGAACACTGAAGCTTTCTTT.

This chain connects TRBV6-1 to TRBJ2-3; D unclear. The length of the CDR3 is 10 residues. CDR1 and CDR2 (germline): MNHNS, SASEGT. Trimming took 9 bases from V and 6 from J, leaving 7 bases between them. CDR3 residues: CASGSDTQYF. The CDR3 nucleotides read TGTGCCAGTGGTAGCGATACGCAGTATTTT.

The chain links TRBV19 to TRBJ2-3, with D perhaps assigned TRBD1 or TRBD2 (5 bases each). CDR3 length: 17 amino acids. V gave up 4 bases and J gave up 2 bases, with 19 bases separating them. Germline CDR1 and CDR2: LNHDA and SQIVND (reference sequence). CDR3 sequence reads: CASSNGGSRAHTDTQYF. DNA of the CDR3: TGTGCCAGTAGTAATGGGGGTTCGAGGGCGCACACAGATACGCAGTATTTT.

V and J are TRBV28 and TRBJ2-7, with 11 nucleotides matching TRBD2. Germline V gene data show CDR1 as MDHEN and CDR2 as SYDVKM. The V gene end was trimmed by 5 bases and the J gene end by 3 bases; junction bases not matched to a gene: 6. The CDR3 loop spans 15 amino acids. This chain's CDR3 is CASSVTSGAYYEQYF. CDR3 DNA: TGTGCCAGCAGTGTGACTAGCGGGGCGTACTACGAGCAGTACTTC. Drawing the rest from reference TRBV28 and TRBJ2-7, the complete variable domain is DVKVTQSSRYLVKRTGEKVFLECVQDMDHENMFWYRQDPGLGLRLIYFSYDVKMKEKGDIPEGYSVSREKKERFSLILESASTNQTSMYLCASSVTSGAYYEQYFGPGTRLTVT.

The CDR3 is CASSQDRGPDTQYF. The CDR3 bases are TGTGCCAGCAGTCAGGACAGGGGACCAGATACGCAGTATTTT. The chain carries TRBV2 and TRBJ2-3, with 9 bases identical to TRBD1. V gave up 5 bases and J gave up 4 bases; unmatched junction bases: 4. The germline CDR1 and CDR2 sequences are SNHLY and FYNNEI. This CDR3 is built from 14 residues.

The genes are TRBV19 and TRBJ1-5, with TRBD1 as a possible D gene (5 bases). CDR1 is LNHDA, CDR2 SQIVND, per germline (reference sequence). Trimming shortened V by 5 bases and J by 11 bases, and 10 bases separated the two germline ends. The CDR3 has 11 amino acids. The CDR3 DNA reads TGTGCCAGTAGTGGGGGTGGGGCCCAGCATTTT. This translates into CASSGGGAQHF.

Many counts were recorded for this clone. As DNA, the CDR3 is TGTGCCAGCAGCGTGCTGGGGGCGTTAGGAGATACGCAGTATTTT. This codes for CASSVLGALGDTQYF. The J gene is TRBJ2-3, the V gene TRBV9, with a weak D call TRBD1 (6 bases). The CDR3 sequence is 15 residues long. V gave up 2 bases and J gave up 5 bases, with 15 bases separating them. The germline V gene encodes CDR1 SGDLS and CDR2 YYNGEE.

The V call is TRBV4-3, the J call TRBJ1-1, with unresolved D. Deletions cut 0 bases from V and 1 base from J, with 12 bases between. Germline V lookup: CDR1 LGHNA, CDR2 YSLEER. The CDR3 consists of 16 residues. CDR3: CASSQEVSTRNTEAFF. CDR3 in DNA: TGCGCCAGCAGCCAAGAGGTGTCGACAAGGAACACTGAAGCTTTCTTT.

The chain combines TRBV5-1 with TRBJ2-5; TRBD2 matches at 10 bases. Germline values: CDR1 SGHRS, CDR2 YFSETQ. The CDR3 loop spans 14 amino acids. The trim removed 9 bases at V and 5 bases at J, leaving 10 bases unmatched. DNA for the CDR3: TGCGCCACCGCGACTAGCGGGTTTTACGAGACCCAGTACTTC. This codes for CATATSGFYETQYF.

The V call is TRBV5-6, the J call TRBJ2-7; the D is unclear. V lost 3 bases and J lost 3, with 13 bases in between. The CDR3 spans 14 residues. CDR1 is SGHDT and CDR2 is YYEEEE in the germline V gene. This CDR3 reads CASSSTTGRYEQYF. In nucleotides, the CDR3 is TGTGCCAGCAGCTCAACAACTGGACGCTACGAGCAGTACTTC.

V and J are TRBV2 and TRBJ2-3; maybe TRBD2 (5 bases). V lost 4 bases, J lost 7 bases, and 9 bases lay in between. Germline V gene lookup returns CDR1 SNHLY and CDR2 FYNNEI. This CDR3 spans 12 amino acids. In DNA, the CDR3 is TGTGCCAGCAGTGTTGAGGGCTATACGCAGTATTTT. This sequence encodes CASSVEGYTQYF. Looking up the rest from reference TRBV2 and TRBJ2-3 gives the full variable domain: EPEVTQTPSHQVTQMGQEVILRCVPISNHLYFYWYRQILGQKVEFLVSFYNNEISEKSEIFDDQFSVERPDGSNFTLKIRSTKLEDSAMYFCASSVEGYTQYFGPGTRLTVL.

The chain carries TRBV14 and TRBJ2-2, with 8 positions matching TRBD2. Germline CDR1 and CDR2: SGHDN and FVKESK. Unmatched junction bases numbered 4, after V lost 0 bases and J lost 4 bases. The CDR3 length is 16 residues. DNA of the CDR3: TGTGCCAGCAGCCAAGATTTAGCGGGGAGCACCGGGGAGCTGTTTTTT. Residues: CASSQDLAGSTGELFF.

The chain couples TRBV9 to TRBJ2-1; 10 bases fit TRBD2. The CDR3 loop spans 16 amino acids. Germline-derived CDR1 and CDR2 are SGDLS and YYNGEE. Trimming at V came to 2 bases and at J to 7 bases, leaving 9 bases not matched to a gene. CDR3 amino acids: CASSVGASGSSNEQFF. In DNA form, the CDR3 reads TGTGCCAGCAGCGTTGGAGCTAGCGGGAGTTCGAATGAGCAGTTCTTC.

This clone was counted once. This chain links TRBV15 with TRBJ2-2; D could derive from TRBD1 or TRBD2 (6 bases each). The V and J ends lost 0 bases and 3 bases respectively, with 11 bases between them. The CDR3 runs 16 residues. From germline, CDR1 is LNHNV and CDR2 YYDKDF (reference sequence). CDR3 amino acids: CATSRDKGGYTGELFF. As DNA, the CDR3 is TGTGCCACCAGCAGAGACAAAGGGGGGTACACCGGGGAGCTGTTTTTT.

The chain employs TRBV27 and TRBJ1-3, with D tentatively TRBD1 (5 bases). The germline CDR1 and CDR2 sequences are MNHEY and SMNVEV (reference sequence). V lost 7 bases, J lost 2 bases, and 12 bases lay in between. The CDR3 sequence is 14 residues long. As DNA, the CDR3 is TGTGCCAGCAAGTTATCAGGGACTGGAAACACCATATATTTT. Amino acids: CASKLSGTGNTIYF.

This clone was seen ten or more times. Here the CDR3 DNA reads TGTGCCAGCCATGGCCACAGGTTCGGAAGGGTCCCTCCCAATGAGCAGTTCTTC. Translating gives CASHGHRFGRVPPNEQFF. The rearrangement links TRBV7-9 to TRBJ2-1; tentatively, D is TRBD1 (5 bases). The CDR3 sequence is 18 residues long. The germline V gene encodes CDR1 SEHNR and CDR2 FQNEAQ (reference sequence). Deletions cut 8 bases from V and 6 bases from J, with 29 bases between.

The gene calls are TRBV4-3 and TRBJ1-5; no clear D. There are 13 residues in the CDR3. Trimming removed 0 bases at V and 8 bases at J, with 8 bases between. Germline assignment: CDR1 LGHNA and CDR2 YSLEER. The CDR3, as DNA: TGCGCCAGCAGCCAAGATAGGGCGGAGCCCCAGCATTTT. This gives the protein CASSQDRAEPQHF.

The rearrangement joins TRBV28 to TRBJ1-4; 7 bases line up with TRBD1. The CDR3 is made up of 13 amino acids. The J segment lost 4 bases and the V segment lost 7 bases, leaving 3 bases of the junction unmatched. Per the germline V gene, CDR1 is MDHEN and CDR2 is SYDVKM. The CDR3 protein is CASNRDSNEKLFF. The CDR3 coding sequence is TGTGCCAGCAACAGGGACAGTAATGAAAAACTGTTTTTT.